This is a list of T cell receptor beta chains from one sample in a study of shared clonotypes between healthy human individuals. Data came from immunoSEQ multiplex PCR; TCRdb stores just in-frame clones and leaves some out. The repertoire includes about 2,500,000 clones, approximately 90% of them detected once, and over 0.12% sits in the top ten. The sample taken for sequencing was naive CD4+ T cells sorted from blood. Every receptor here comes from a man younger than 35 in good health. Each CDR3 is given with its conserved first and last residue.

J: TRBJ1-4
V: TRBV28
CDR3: CASSSREATNEKLFF

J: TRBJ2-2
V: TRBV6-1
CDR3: CASSEGKAPNTGELFF

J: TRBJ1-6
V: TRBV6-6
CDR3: CASSRALSGSPLHF

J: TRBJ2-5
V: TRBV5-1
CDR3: CASSLTLPQETQYF

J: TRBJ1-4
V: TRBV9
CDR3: CASSGQGAPNEKLFF

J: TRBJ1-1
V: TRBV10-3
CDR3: CAISEHPNTEAFF

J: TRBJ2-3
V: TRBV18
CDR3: CASSPPSTDTQYF

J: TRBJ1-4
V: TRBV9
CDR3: CASSVGDQITTNEKLFF

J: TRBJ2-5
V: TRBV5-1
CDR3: CASSLGTGGPYETQYF

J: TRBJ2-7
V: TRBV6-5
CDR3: CASRDRSPLEQYF

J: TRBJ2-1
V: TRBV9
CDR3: CASSVDGSNNEQFF

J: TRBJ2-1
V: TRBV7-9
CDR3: CASSFSQGKGNEQFF

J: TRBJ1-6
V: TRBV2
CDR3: CASSEGRGNSPLHF

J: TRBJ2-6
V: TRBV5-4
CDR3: CASRGAGANVLTF

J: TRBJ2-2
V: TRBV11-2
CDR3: CASSSYGELFF